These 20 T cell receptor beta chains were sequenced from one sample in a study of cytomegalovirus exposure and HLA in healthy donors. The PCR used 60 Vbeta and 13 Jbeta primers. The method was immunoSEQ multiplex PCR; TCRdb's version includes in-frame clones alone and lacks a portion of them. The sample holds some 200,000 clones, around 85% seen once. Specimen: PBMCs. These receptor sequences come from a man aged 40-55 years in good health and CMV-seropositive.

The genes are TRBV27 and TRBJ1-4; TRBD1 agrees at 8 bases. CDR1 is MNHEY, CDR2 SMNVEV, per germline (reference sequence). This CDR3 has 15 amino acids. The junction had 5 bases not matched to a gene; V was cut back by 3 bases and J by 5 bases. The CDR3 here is CASSFLRQGNEKLFF. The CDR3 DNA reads TGTGCCAGCAGTTTCTTAAGACAGGGGAATGAAAAACTGTTTTTT.

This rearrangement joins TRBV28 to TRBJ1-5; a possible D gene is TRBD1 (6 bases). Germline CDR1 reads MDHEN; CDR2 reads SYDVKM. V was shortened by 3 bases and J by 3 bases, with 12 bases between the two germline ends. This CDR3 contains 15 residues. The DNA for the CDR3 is TGTGCCAGCAGTTTTCTACAGGGTGTCAATCAGCCCCAGCATTTT. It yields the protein CASSFLQGVNQPQHF.

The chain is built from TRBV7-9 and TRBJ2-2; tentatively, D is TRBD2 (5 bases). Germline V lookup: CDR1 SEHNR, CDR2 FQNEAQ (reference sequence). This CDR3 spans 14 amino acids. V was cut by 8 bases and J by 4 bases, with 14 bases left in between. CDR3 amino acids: CASRAGWATGELFF. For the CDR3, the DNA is TGTGCCAGCCGCGCGGGTTGGGCCACCGGGGAGCTGTTTTTT. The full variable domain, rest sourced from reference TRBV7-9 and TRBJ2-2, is DTGVSQNPRHKITKRGQNVTFRCDPISEHNRLYWYRQTLGQGPEFLTYFQNEAQLEKSRLLSDRFSAERPKGSFSTLEIQRTEQGDSAMYLCASRAGWATGELFFGEGSRLTVL.

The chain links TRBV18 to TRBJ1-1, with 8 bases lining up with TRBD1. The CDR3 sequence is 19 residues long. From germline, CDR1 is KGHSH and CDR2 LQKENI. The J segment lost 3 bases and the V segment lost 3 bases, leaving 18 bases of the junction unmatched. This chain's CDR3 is CASSPMAPSGTGRHTEAFF. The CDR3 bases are TGTGCCAGCTCACCCATGGCCCCCTCCGGGACAGGTCGTCACACTGAAGCTTTCTTT.

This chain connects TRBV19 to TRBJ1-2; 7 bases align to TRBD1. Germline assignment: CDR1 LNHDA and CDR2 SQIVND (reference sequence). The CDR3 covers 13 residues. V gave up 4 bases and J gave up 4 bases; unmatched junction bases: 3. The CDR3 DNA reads TGTGCCAGTAGTACCCGGGACAGCTATGGCTACACCTTC. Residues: CASSTRDSYGYTF. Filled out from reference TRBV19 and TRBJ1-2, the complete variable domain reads DGGITQSPKYLFRKEGQNVTLSCEQNLNHDAMYWYRQDPGQGLRLIYYSQIVNDFQKGDIAEGYSVSREKKESFPLTVTSAQKNPTAFYLCASSTRDSYGYTFGSGTRLTVV.

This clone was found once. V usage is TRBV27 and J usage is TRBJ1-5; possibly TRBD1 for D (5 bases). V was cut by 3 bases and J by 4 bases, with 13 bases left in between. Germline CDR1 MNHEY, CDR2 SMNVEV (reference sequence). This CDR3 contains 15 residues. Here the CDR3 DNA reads TGTGCCAGCAGTTTCGCCAGGGCGGGAAATCAGCCCCAGCATTTT. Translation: CASSFARAGNQPQHF.

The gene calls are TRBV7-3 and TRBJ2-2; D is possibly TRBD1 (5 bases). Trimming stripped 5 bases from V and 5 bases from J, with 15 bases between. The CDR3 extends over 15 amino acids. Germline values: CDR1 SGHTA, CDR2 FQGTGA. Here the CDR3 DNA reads TGTGCCAGCAGCCCGGCCTTACAGGATACCGGGGAGCTGTTTTTT. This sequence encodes CASSPALQDTGELFF.

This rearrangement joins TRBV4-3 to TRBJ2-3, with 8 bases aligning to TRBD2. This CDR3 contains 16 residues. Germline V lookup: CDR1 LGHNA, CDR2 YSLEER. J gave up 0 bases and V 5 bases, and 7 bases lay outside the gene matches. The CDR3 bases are TGCGCCAGCAGCGCACAAACGGGGGGGAGCACAGATACGCAGTATTTT. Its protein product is CASSAQTGGSTDTQYF.

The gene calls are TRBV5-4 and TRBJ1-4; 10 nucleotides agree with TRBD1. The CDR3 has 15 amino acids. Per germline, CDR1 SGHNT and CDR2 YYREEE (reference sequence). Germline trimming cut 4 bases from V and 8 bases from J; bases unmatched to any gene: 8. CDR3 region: CASSGGTGAGEKLFF. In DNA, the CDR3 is TGTGCCAGCAGCGGAGGGACAGGGGCCGGGGAAAAACTGTTTTTT.

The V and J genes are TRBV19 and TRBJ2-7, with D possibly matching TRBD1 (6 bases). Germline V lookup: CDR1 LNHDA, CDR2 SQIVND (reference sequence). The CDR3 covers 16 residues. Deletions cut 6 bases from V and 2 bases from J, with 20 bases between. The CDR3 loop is CASRQFGQGLPYEQYF. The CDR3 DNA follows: TGTGCCAGTAGGCAATTTGGGCAGGGGCTGCCCTACGAGCAGTACTTC.

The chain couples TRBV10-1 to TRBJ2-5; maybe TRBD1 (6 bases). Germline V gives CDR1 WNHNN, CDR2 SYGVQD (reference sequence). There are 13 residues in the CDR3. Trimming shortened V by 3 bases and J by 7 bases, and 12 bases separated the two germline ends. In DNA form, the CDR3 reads TGCGCCAGCAGTGAAACGGTAGGGGGGACCCAGTACTTC. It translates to CASSETVGGTQYF.

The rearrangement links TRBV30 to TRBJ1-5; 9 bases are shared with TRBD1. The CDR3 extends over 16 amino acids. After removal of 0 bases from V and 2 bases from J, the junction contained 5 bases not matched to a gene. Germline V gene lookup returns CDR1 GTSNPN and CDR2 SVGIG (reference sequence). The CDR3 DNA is TGTGCCTGGAGTGTTAACAGGGGGCTAGGCAATCAGCCCCAGCATTTT. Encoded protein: CAWSVNRGLGNQPQHF.

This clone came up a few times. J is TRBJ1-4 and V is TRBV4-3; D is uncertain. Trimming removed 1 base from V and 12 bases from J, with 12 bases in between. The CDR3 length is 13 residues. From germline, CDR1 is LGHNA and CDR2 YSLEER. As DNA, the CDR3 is TGCGCCAGCAGCCAAGGCGTCCGGGAGGAACTGTTTTTT. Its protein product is CASSQGVREELFF.

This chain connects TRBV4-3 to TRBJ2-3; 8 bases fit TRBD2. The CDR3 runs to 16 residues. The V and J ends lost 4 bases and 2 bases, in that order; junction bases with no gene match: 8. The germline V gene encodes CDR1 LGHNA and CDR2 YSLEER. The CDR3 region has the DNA TGCGCCAGCAGCCGTACACCGGGGGGGGCCACAGATACGCAGTATTTT. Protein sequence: CASSRTPGGATDTQYF.

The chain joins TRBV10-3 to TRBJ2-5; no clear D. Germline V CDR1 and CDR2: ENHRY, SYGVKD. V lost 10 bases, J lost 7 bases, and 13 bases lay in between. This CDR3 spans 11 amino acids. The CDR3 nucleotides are TGTGCCACAGCGAGTACGGTGACCCAGTACTTC. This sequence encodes CATASTVTQYF.

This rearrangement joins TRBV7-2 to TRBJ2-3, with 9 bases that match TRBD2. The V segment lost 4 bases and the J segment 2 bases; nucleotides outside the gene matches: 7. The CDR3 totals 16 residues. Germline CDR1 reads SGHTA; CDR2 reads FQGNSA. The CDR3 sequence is CASSSTSGPPTDTQYF. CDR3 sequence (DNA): TGTGCCAGCAGCTCCACTAGCGGGCCCCCCACAGATACGCAGTATTTT.

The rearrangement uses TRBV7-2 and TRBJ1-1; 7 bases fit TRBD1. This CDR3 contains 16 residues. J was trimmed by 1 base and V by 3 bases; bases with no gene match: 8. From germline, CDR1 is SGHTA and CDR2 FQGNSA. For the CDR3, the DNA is TGTGCCAGCAGCTTCGACAGGGCAGGTGGGAACACTGAAGCTTTCTTT. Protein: CASSFDRAGGNTEAFF.

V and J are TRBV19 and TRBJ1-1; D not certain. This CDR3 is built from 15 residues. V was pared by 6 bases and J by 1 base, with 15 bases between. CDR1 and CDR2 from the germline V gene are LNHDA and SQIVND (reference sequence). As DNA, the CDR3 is TGTGCCAGTAGCGGGCTTCGGAGGAGGAACACTGAAGCTTTCTTT. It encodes CASSGLRRRNTEAFF.

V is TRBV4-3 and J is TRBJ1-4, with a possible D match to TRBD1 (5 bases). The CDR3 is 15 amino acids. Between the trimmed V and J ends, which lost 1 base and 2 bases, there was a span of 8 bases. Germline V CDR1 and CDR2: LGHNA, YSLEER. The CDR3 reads CASSQGTSTNEKLFF. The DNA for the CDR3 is TGCGCCAGCAGCCAAGGGACAAGTACTAATGAAAAACTGTTTTTT.

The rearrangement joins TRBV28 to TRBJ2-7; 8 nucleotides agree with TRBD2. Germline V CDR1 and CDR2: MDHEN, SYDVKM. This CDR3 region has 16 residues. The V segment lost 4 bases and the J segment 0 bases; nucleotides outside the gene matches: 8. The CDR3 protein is CASSSPTSGLSYEQYF. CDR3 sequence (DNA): TGTGCCAGCAGTTCTCCCACTAGCGGCCTCTCCTACGAGCAGTACTTC. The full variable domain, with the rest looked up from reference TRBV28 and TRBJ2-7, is DVKVTQSSRYLVKRTGEKVFLECVQDMDHENMFWYRQDPGLGLRLIYFSYDVKMKEKGDIPEGYSVSREKKERFSLILESASTNQTSMYLCASSSPTSGLSYEQYFGPGTRLTVT.